This record looks at one T cell receptor (beta chain) sequence and its context. Its antigen is still unknown. The data originate from a study of shared clonotypes between healthy human individuals. General study points: An anticipated effect of sequencing depth on clonotype sharing among donors was recognized.

About 100 million PBMCs were counted before genomic DNA extraction. Researchers divided each subset's genomic DNA evenly across several immunoSEQ plates. Clones were sequenced by immunoSEQ multiplex PCR, and TCRdb holds only the in-frame ones, with some missing. The sample carries around 500,000 clones, about 84% recorded once. The CDR3 covers 15 residues. With 3 bases removed from V and 1 base from J, the gap between germline ends came to 13 bases. Germline assignment: CDR1 SGHNT and CDR2 YYREEE (reference sequence). V usage is TRBV5-4 and J usage is TRBJ1-1, with D uncertain. This sequence originates from a middle-aged woman in good health. Some clones in this sample may be carry-over from other donors' samples. Input material: PBMCs. The CDR3 DNA follows: TGTGCCAGCAGCTCCGGTGGCCGGCGGAACACTGAAGCTTTCTTT. Amino acids: CASSSGGRRNTEAFF.